A selection of T cell receptor beta chains follows, all from one sample in a study of PD-1 blockade in classical Hodgkin lymphoma. Assay used: immunoSEQ multiplex PCR; TCRdb lists only in-frame clones, some missing. This table holds roughly 97,000 clones, around four fifths found once. Sequencing was performed on peripheral blood mononuclear cells (PBMCs), taken at baseline. Receptor source: a human donor with classical Hodgkin lymphoma. Both conserved end residues are part of each CDR3. D genes are given only for firm matches. Clone sizes are given selectively: once, few, many, or a class where the clone is expanded.

j_call | clone_size | d_call | v_call | cdr3_nt | cdr3_aa
TRBJ2-7 | - | TRBD2 | TRBV27 | TGTGCCAGCAGCACCCGGGGGGGGACTAGCGGAGGGAGCTCCTACGAGCAGTACTTC | CASSTRGGTSGGSSYEQYF
TRBJ2-2 | - | TRBD1 | TRBV19 | TGTGCCAGTAGTATACGGACAGGTTTTCCCGGGGAGCTGTTTTTT | CASSIRTGFPGELFF
TRBJ2-2 | - | - | TRBV11-2 | TGTGCCAGCAGCAATCTCGGAGGGGCGGTCGGGGAGCTGTTTTTT | CASSNLGGAVGELFF
TRBJ1-2 | - | - | TRBV6-5 | TGTGCCAGCAGTTACTCCATTCCCTCCTATGGCTACACCTTC | CASSYSIPSYGYTF
TRBJ2-7 | - | - | TRBV20-1 | TGCAGTGCCTACGAGCAGTACTTC | CSAYEQYF
TRBJ2-2 | medium-sized | - | TRBV6-5 | TGTGCCAGCGGGCCTTCCTTTGGCGGGGAGCTGTTTTTT | CASGPSFGGELFF
TRBJ2-7 | - | TRBD2 | TRBV27 | TGTGCCAGCAAAATGGGACTAGCGGGAGACGAGCAGTACTTC | CASKMGLAGDEQYF
TRBJ1-4 | - | - | TRBV15 | TGTGCCACCGCGGCCACAATCCATGAAAAACTGTTTTTT | CATAATIHEKLFF
TRBJ2-3 | - | - | TRBV12-2 | TGTGCAAGTCCCGCCTGGACTAGCGGGAGCACAGATACGCAGTATTTT | CASPAWTSGSTDTQYF
TRBJ2-1 | - | TRBD2 | TRBV5-1 | TGCGCCAGCAGCTTCAGTGAGGGAGGGCCCTACAATGAGCAGTTCTTC | CASSFSEGGPYNEQFF
TRBJ2-7 | once | - | TRBV19 | TGTGCCAGTGGCAGGGGTTTCACCTACGAGCAGTACTTC | CASGRGFTYEQYF
TRBJ1-5 | - | TRBD1 | TRBV5-5 | TGTGCCAGCAGCTTCGATCGACCAGGGGGCTTGGGCAATCAGCCCCAGCATTTT | CASSFDRPGGLGNQPQHF
TRBJ2-3 | - | - | TRBV5-1 | TGCGCCAGCAGCTTGGCGGAGTCCCCAGATACGCAGTATTTT | CASSLAESPDTQYF
TRBJ2-1 | - | TRBD2 | TRBV10-3 | TGTGCCATCAGTGGGCGGGAGGGGAATGAGCAGTTCTTC | CAISGREGNEQFF
TRBJ2-7 | - | TRBD1 | TRBV11-2 | TGTGCCAGCAGCTTAGAAGACAGGGGCGAGCAGTACTTC | CASSLEDRGEQYF
TRBJ1-1 | - | TRBD1 | TRBV9 | TGTGCCAGCAGCGTGACAGGGGGCACTGAAGCTTTCTTT | CASSVTGGTEAFF
TRBJ2-3 | - | TRBD2 | TRBV6-1 | TGTGCCAGCAGTGATACACACGGGACTACCCTTCCTAGCACAGATACGCAGTATTTT | CASSDTHGTTLPSTDTQYF
TRBJ1-3 | - | TRBD1 | TRBV4-2 | TGTGCCAGCAGGACAGGGCTTCCTGGAAACACCATATATTTT | CASRTGLPGNTIYF
TRBJ2-7 | - | - | TRBV27 | TGTGCCAGCAGTTTAAGCGGGCTGGGGGCCTGGGAGCAGTACTTC | CASSLSGLGAWEQYF
TRBJ2-7 | - | TRBD1 | TRBV6-5 | TGTGCCAGCAGTGACAGGGCAGGCTACGAGCAGTACTTC | CASSDRAGYEQYF
TRBJ1-4 | - | TRBD1 | TRBV2 | TGTGCCAGCAGTAGACAGGGAGGAACCGGGGAAAAACTGTTTTTT | CASSRQGGTGEKLFF
TRBJ2-3 | few | TRBD2 | TRBV10-3 | TGTGCCATCACTAGCGGGGATACGCAGTATTTT | CAITSGDTQYF
TRBJ2-7 | - | - | TRBV5-1 | TGCGCCAGCAGCTTATCCGAGCGGCCTGAGTACTTC | CASSLSERPEYF
TRBJ2-3 | few | - | TRBV2 | TGTGCCAGCTCCACCCAGGGGACAGATACGCAGTATTTT | CASSTQGTDTQYF
TRBJ2-5 | - | - | TRBV6-1 | TGTGCCAGCAGCCCTAACTTTCTGGGGCAAGAGACCCAGTACTTC | CASSPNFLGQETQYF
TRBJ2-3 | - | TRBD1 | TRBV19 | TGTGCCAGTAGTATAAGTGGGACAGGGGGCTTGGATACGCAGTATTTT | CASSISGTGGLDTQYF
TRBJ1-2 | - | - | TRBV7-9 | TGTGCCAGCAGCTTGGAAGGGTATGGCTACACCTTC | CASSLEGYGYTF
TRBJ2-7 | once | TRBD2 | TRBV5-6 | TGTGCCAGCACCCGAGCGGGAGTGAGCTACGAGCAGTACTTC | CASTRAGVSYEQYF
TRBJ1-2 | - | - | TRBV5-4 | TGTGCCAGCAGCCCGGCCACTAACTATGGCTACACCTTC | CASSPATNYGYTF
TRBJ2-7 | once | - | TRBV5-5 | TGTGCCAGCAGCTTTGCGGGAGAGCAGTACTTC | CASSFAGEQYF
TRBJ2-7 | - | - | TRBV10-3 | TGTGCCATCAGTGAGTCTCAGGGGCGGCTCGAGCAGTACTTC | CAISESQGRLEQYF
TRBJ2-7 | few | TRBD1 | TRBV5-1 | TGCGCCAGCAACGGACAGGGTTTAGCCTACGAGCAGTACTTC | CASNGQGLAYEQYF
TRBJ2-7 | - | - | TRBV4-3 | TGCGCCAGCAGCCAAGTAGCGACCTCCTACGAGCAGTACTTC | CASSQVATSYEQYF
TRBJ2-5 | - | - | TRBV11-3 | TGTGCCAGCAGCTTGGGACACCTGGAGACCCAGTACTTC | CASSLGHLETQYF
TRBJ1-4 | - | - | TRBV7-9 | TGTGCCAGCAGCTCCTCGGGGCTTAATGAAAAACTGTTTTTT | CASSSSGLNEKLFF
TRBJ1-6 | - | - | TRBV5-7 | TGTGCCAGCACCTTGCCGACAGACCGAAAATCACCCCTCCACTTT | CASTLPTDRKSPLHF
TRBJ1-2 | - | TRBD1 | TRBV2 | TGTGCCAGCAGTGAAGCGCTCAGGGGGACCTATGGCTACACCTTC | CASSEALRGTYGYTF
TRBJ2-1 | - | - | TRBV19 | TGTGCCAGTAGTCTGGACAGGGCTAGCGGGTGGTCCTACAATGAGCAGTTCTTC | CASSLDRASGWSYNEQFF
TRBJ1-2 | - | - | TRBV27 | TGTGCCAGCAGTTTATCCCGGGGTAATGGCTACACCTTC | CASSLSRGNGYTF
TRBJ2-1 | few | - | TRBV5-1 | TGCGCCAGCAGCCCACCAAGCAGCAGCTCCTACAATGAGCAGTTCTTC | CASSPPSSSSYNEQFF
TRBJ2-1 | - | - | TRBV7-2 | TGTGCCAGCAGCTTACAACAAACCCGACCCAATGAGCAGTTCTTC | CASSLQQTRPNEQFF
TRBJ2-5 | - | - | TRBV5-4 | TGTGCCAGCAGCTTGGATGAAAAGACCCAGTACTTC | CASSLDEKTQYF